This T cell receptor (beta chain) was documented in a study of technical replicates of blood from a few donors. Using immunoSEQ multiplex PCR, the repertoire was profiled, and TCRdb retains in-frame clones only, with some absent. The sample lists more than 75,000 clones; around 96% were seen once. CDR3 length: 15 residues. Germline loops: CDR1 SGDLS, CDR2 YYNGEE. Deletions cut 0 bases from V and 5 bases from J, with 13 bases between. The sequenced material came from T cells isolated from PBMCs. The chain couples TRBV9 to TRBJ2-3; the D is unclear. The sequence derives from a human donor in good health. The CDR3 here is CASSVAVTDKDTQYF. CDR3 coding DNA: TGTGCCAGCAGCGTAGCCGTAACCGACAAAGATACGCAGTATTTT.